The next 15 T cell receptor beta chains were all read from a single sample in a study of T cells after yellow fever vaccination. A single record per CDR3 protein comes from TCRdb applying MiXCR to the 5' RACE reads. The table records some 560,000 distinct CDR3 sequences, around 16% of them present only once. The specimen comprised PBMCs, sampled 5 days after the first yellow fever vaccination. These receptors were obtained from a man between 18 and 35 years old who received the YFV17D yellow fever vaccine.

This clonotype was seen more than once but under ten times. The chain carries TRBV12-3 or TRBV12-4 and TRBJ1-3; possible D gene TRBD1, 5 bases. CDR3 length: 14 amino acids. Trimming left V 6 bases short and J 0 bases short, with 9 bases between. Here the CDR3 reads CASRQEPSGNTIYF. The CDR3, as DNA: TGTGCCAGCAGACAGGAGCCCTCTGGAAACACCATATATTTT.

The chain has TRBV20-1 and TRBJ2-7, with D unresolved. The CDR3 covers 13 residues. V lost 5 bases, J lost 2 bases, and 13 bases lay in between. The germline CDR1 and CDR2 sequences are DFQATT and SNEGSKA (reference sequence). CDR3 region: CSARGPGAYEQYV. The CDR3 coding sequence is TGCAGTGCTCGAGGACCTGGGGCCTACGAGCAGTACGTC.

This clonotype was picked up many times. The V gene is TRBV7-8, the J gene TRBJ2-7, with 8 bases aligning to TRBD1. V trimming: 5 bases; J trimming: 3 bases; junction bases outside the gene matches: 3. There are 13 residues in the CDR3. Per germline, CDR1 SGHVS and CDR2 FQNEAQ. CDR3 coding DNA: TGTGCCAGCAGCGTCGGACAGGGCTACGAGCAGTACTTC. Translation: CASSVGQGYEQYF.

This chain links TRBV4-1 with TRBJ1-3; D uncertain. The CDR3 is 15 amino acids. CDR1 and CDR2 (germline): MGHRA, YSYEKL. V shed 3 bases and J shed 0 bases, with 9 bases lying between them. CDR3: CASSHLGLSGNTIYF. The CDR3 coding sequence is TGCGCCAGCAGCCATCTCGGTCTCTCTGGAAACACCATATATTTT.

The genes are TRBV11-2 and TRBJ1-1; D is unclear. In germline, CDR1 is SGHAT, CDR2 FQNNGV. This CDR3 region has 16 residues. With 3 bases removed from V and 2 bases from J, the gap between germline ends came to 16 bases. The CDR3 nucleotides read TGTGCCAGCAGCTTCCGGGGAGAATTACTTAACACTGAAGCTTTCTTT. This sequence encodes CASSFRGELLNTEAFF.

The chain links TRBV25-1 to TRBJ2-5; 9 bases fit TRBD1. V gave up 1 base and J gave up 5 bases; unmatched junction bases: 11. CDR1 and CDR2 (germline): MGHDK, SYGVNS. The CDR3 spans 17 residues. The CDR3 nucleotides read TGTGCCAGCAGTGAATTACGGGACAGGGTTGCGGGTGAGACCCAGTACTTC. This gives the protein CASSELRDRVAGETQYF.

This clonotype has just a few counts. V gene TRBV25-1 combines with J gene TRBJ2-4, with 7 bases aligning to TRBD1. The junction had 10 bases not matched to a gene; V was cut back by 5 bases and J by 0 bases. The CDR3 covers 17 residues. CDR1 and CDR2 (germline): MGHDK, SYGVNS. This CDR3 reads CASSPPRTGLAKNIQYF. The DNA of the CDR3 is TGTGCCAGCAGTCCGCCCCGGACAGGACTAGCCAAAAACATTCAGTACTTC.

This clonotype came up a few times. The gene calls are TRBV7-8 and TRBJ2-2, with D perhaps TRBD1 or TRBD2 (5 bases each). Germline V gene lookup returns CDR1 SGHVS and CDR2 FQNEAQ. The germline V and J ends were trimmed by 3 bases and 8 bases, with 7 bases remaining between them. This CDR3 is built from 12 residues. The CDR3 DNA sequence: TGTGCCAGCAGCTTGGGGGTGGGGGAGCTGTTTTTT. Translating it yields CASSLGVGELFF.

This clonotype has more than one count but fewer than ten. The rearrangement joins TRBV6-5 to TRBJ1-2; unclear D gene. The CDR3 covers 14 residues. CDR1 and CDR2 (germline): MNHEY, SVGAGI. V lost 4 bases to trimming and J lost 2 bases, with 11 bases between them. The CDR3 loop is CASSFYPGNYGYTF. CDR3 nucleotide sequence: TGTGCCAGCAGTTTCTACCCGGGCAACTATGGCTACACCTTC.

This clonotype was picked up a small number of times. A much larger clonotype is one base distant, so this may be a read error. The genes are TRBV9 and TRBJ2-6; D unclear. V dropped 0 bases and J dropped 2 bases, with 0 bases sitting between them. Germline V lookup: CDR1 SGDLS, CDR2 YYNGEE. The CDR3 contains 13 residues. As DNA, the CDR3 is TGTGCCAGCAGCGTAGCTGGGGCCAACGTCCTGACTTTC. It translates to CASSVAGANVLTF.

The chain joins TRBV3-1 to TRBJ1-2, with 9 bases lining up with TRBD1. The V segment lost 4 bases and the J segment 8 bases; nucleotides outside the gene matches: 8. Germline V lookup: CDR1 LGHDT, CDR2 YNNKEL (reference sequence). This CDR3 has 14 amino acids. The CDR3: CASSPGTGSLGYTF. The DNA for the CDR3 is TGTGCCAGCAGCCCGGGGACAGGGAGTTTGGGCTACACCTTC.

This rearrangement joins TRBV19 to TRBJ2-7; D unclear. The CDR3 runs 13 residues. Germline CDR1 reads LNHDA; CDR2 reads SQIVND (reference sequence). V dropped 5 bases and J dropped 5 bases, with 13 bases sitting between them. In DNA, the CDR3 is TGTGCCAGTAGTCTGACCATTGGAAACGAGCAGTACTTC. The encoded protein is CASSLTIGNEQYF.

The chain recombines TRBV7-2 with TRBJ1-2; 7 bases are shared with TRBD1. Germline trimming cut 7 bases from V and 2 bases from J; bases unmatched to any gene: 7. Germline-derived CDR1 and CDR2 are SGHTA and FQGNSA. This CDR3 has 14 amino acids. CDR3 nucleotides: TGTGCCAGCACCCCTTTGGGACAGAACTATGGCTACACCTTC. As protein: CASTPLGQNYGYTF.

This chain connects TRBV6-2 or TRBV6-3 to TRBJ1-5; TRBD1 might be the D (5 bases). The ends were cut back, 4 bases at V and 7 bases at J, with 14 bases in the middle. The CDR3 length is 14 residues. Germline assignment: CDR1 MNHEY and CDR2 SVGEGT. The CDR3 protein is CASSSRDGPQPQHF. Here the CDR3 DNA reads TGTGCCAGCAGTTCCCGGGACGGTCCACAGCCCCAGCATTTT.

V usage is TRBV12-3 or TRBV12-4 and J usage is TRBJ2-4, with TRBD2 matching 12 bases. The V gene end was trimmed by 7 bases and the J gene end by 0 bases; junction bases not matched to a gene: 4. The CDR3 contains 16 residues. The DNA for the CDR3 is TGTGCCAGCACCCTAGCGGGGGGGCTAGCCAAAAACATTCAGTACTTC. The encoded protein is CASTLAGGLAKNIQYF.